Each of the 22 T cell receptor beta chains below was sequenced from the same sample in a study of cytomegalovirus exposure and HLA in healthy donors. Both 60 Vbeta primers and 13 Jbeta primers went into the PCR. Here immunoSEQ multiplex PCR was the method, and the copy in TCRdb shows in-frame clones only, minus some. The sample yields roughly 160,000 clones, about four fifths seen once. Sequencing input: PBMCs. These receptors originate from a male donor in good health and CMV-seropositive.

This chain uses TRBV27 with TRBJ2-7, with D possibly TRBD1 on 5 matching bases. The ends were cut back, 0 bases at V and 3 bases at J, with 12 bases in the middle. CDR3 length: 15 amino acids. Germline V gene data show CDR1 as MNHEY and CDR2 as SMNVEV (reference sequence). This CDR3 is CASSLSGWGSYEQYF. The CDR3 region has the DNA TGTGCCAGCAGTTTATCGGGGTGGGGCAGCTACGAGCAGTACTTC.

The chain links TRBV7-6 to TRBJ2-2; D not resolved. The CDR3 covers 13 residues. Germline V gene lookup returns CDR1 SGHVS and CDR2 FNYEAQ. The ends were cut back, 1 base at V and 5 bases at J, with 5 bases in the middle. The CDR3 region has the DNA TGTGCCAGCAGCTTAGGCGAAACCGGGGAGCTGTTTTTT. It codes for CASSLGETGELFF.

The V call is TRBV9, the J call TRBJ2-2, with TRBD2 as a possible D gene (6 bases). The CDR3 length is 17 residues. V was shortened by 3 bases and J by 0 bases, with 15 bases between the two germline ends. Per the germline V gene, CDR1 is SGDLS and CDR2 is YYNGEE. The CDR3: CASSAGLNPTNTGELFF. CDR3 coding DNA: TGTGCCAGCAGCGCCGGACTAAACCCAACGAACACCGGGGAGCTGTTTTTT.

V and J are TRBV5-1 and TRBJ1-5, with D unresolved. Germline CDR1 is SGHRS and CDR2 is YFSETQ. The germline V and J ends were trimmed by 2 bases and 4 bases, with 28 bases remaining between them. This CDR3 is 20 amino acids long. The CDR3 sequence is CASSLNSRGRSSRANQPQHF. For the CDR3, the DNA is TGCGCCAGCAGCTTAAATTCGCGAGGGCGATCGTCGAGAGCAAATCAGCCCCAGCATTTT.

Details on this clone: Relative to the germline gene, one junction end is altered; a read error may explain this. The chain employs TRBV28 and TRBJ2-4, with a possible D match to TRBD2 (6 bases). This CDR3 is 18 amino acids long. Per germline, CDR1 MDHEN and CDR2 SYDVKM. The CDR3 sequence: CASIKRGGLGGAKNSQYF. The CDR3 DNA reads TGTGCCAGCATCAAAAGAGGAGGTCTGGGGGGAGCCAAAAACAGTCAGTACTTC.

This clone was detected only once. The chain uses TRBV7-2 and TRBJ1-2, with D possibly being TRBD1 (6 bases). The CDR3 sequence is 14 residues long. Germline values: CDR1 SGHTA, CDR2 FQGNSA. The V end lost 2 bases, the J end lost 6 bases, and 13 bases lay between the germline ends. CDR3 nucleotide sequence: TGTGCCAGCAGCTTATACAGGGTTATTGATGGCTACACCTTC. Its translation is CASSLYRVIDGYTF.

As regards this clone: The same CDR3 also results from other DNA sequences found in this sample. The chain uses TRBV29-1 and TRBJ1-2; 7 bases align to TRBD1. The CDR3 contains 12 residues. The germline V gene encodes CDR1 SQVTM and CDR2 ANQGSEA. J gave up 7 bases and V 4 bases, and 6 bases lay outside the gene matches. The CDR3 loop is CSVVIGGFGYTF. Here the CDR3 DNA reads TGCAGCGTTGTGATAGGGGGCTTTGGCTACACCTTC.

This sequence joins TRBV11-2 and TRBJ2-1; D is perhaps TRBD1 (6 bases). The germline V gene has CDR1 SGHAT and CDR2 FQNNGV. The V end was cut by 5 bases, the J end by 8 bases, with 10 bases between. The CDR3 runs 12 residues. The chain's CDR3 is CASSTQGYEQFF. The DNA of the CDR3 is TGTGCCAGCAGCACACAGGGCTATGAGCAGTTCTTC.

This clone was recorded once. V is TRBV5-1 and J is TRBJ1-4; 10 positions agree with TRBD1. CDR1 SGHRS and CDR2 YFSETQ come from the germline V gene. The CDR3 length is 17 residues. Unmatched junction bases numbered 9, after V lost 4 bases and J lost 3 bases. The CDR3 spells CASSPLTGGAANEKLFF. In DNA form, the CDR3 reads TGCGCCAGCAGCCCGTTGACAGGGGGCGCGGCTAATGAAAAACTGTTTTTT.

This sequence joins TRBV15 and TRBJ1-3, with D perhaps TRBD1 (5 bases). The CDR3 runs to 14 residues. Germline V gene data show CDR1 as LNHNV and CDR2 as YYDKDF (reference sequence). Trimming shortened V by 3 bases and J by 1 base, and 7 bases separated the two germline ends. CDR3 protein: CATSSGGSGNTIYF. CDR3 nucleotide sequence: TGTGCCACCAGCAGCGGGGGGTCTGGAAACACCATATATTTT.

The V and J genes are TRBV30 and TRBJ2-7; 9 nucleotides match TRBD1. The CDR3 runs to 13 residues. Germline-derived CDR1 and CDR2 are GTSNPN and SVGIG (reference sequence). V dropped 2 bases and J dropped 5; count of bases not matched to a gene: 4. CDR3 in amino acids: CAWSSTGGDEQYF. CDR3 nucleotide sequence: TGTGCCTGGAGTTCCACAGGGGGCGACGAGCAGTACTTC.

CDR3 in DNA: TGTGCCAGCAGCTTAGCTCTCGGACTAGCAACCGCGGGGGCAGATACGCAGTATTTT. Translation: CASSLALGLATAGADTQYF. The chain joins TRBV11-2 to TRBJ2-3; TRBD2 agrees at 8 bases. The CDR3 sequence is 19 residues long. The germline CDR1 and CDR2 sequences are SGHAT and FQNNGV. V dropped 1 base and J dropped 4; count of bases not matched to a gene: 16.

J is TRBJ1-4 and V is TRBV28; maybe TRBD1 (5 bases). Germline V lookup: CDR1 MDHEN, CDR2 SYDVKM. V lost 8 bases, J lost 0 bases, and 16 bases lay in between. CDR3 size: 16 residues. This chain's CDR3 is CASGTSTRATNEKLFF. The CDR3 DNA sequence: TGTGCCAGCGGCACATCTACCAGGGCAACTAATGAAAAACTGTTTTTT.

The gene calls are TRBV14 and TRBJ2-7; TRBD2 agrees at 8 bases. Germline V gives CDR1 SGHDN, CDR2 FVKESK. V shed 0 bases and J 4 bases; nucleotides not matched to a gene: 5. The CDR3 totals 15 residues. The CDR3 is CASSQDGRGWYEQYF. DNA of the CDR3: TGTGCCAGCAGCCAAGACGGGAGGGGGTGGTACGAGCAGTACTTC. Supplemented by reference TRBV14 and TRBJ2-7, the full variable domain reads EAGVTQFPSHSVIEKGQTVTLRCDPISGHDNLYWYRRVMGKEIKFLLHFVKESKQDESGMPNNRFLAERTGGTYSTLKVQPAELEDSGVYFCASSQDGRGWYEQYFGPGTRLTVT.

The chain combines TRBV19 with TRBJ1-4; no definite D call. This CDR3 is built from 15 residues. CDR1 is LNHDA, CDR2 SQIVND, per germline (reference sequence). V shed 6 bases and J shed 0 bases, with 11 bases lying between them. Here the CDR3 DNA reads TGTGCCAGTAGAAACTCAGGTACAACTAATGAAAAACTGTTTTTT. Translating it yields CASRNSGTTNEKLFF.

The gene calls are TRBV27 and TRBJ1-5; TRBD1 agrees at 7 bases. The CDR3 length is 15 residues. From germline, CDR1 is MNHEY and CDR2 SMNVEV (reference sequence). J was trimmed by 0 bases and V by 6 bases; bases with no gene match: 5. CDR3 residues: CASRTGTVSNQPQHF. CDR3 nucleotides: TGTGCCAGCAGAACCGGGACAGTTAGCAATCAGCCCCAGCATTTT.

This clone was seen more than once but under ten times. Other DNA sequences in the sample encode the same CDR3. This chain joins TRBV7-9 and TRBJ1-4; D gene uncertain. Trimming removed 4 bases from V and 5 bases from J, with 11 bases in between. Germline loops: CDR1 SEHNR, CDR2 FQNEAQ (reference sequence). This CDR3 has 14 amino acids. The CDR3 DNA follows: TGTGCCAGCAGCTCCGAAATGGGCAATGAAAAACTGTTTTTT. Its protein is CASSSEMGNEKLFF. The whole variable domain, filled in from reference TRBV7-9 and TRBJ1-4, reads DTGVSQNPRHKITKRGQNVTFRCDPISEHNRLYWYRQTLGQGPEFLTYFQNEAQLEKSRLLSDRFSAERPKGSFSTLEIQRTEQGDSAMYLCASSSEMGNEKLFFGSGTQLSVL.

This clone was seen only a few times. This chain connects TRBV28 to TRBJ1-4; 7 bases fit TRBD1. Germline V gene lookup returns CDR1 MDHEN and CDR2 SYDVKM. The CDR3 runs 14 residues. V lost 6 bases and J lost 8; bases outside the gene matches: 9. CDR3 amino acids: CASSTPGQREKLFF. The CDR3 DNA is TGTGCCAGCAGCACCCCGGGACAGAGGGAAAAACTGTTTTTT.

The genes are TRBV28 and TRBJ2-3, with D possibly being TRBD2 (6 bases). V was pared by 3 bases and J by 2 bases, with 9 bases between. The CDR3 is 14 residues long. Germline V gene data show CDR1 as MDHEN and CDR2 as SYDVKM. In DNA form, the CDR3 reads TGTGCCAGCAGTTTGGAGGGAACCACAGATACGCAGTATTTT. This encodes CASSLEGTTDTQYF.

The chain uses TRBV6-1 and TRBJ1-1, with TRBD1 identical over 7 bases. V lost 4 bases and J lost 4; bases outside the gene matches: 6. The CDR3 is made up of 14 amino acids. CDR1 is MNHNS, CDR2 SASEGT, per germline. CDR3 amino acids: CASSVTGTATEAFF. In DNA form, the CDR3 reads TGTGCCAGCAGTGTGACAGGGACGGCCACTGAAGCTTTCTTT.

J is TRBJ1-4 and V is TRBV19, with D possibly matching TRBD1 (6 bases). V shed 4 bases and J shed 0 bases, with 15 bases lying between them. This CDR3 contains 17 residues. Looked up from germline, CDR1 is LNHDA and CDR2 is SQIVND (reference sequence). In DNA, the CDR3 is TGTGCCAGTAGTACTTCTTGGGACATCGCAACTAATGAAAAACTGTTTTTT. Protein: CASSTSWDIATNEKLFF.

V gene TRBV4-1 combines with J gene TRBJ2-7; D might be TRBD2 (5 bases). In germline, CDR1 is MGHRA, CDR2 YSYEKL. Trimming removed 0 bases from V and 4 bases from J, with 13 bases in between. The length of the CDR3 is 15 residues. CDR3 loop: CASSQDRGYGYEQYF. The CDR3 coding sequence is TGCGCCAGCAGCCAAGATAGAGGGTATGGGTACGAGCAGTACTTC.